Presented here are 4 T cell receptor beta chains from one specimen sequenced in a study of a mutant IDH1 vaccine in newly diagnosed glioma. This table comes from immunoSEQ multiplex PCR, and its TCRdb copy is limited to in-frame clones, with some not included. The table lists just under 80,000 clones, more than 85% of them singletons, with 0.56% in the top ten. Regarding time point: week 5, during vaccination. Every vaccine dose comprised 300 ug of mutant IDH1 20-mer peptide plus topical imiquimod. What these receptors recognize is not known. The sequencing used PBMCs, collected from a glioma patient whose treatment included an IDH1 peptide vaccine. Receptors were obtained from a woman between 45 and 65 years old with glioma.

This chain connects TRBV6-1 to TRBJ1-2; D might be TRBD1 (5 bases). Germline V gene data show CDR1 as MNHNS and CDR2 as SASEGT. V gave up 5 bases and J gave up 8 bases, with 18 bases separating them. This CDR3 comprises 14 residues. CDR3 in DNA: TGTGCCAGCAGTAGGGACCCCCTCACGGGAGGCTACACCTTC. Its translation is CASSRDPLTGGYTF.

The gene calls are TRBV27 and TRBJ2-7; TRBD2 might be the D (5 bases). The CDR3 has 13 residues. Between the trimmed V and J ends, which lost 6 bases and 2 bases, there was a span of 11 bases. Germline V gives CDR1 MNHEY, CDR2 SMNVEV (reference sequence). This CDR3 reads CASSPSNPYEQYF. The DNA for the CDR3 is TGTGCCAGCAGCCCTAGCAACCCCTACGAGCAGTACTTC.

This clone was recorded only once. The J gene is TRBJ1-1, the V gene TRBV5-6, with TRBD1 matching over 8 bases. Germline-derived CDR1 and CDR2 are SGHDT and YYEEEE. The CDR3 sequence is 16 residues long. The V gene end was trimmed by 3 bases and the J gene end by 4 bases; junction bases not matched to a gene: 11. The CDR3 here is CASSSGTGWLSTEAFF. The CDR3, as DNA: TGTGCCAGCAGCTCCGGGACAGGTTGGTTGAGCACTGAAGCTTTCTTT.

The chain links TRBV7-3 to TRBJ2-7, with D perhaps TRBD2 (5 bases). Germline V CDR1 and CDR2: SGHTA, FQGTGA. V was clipped by 2 bases and J by 3 bases, with 8 bases between them. This CDR3 is 13 amino acids long. The CDR3 spells CASSLGLDYEQYF. CDR3 coding DNA: TGTGCCAGCAGCTTAGGACTGGACTACGAGCAGTACTTC.